Listed here are 29 T cell receptor beta chains from one sample, sequenced in a study of response to subunit inactivated influenza vaccine. TCRdb ran MiXCR on the RT-PCR reads and lists one entry per CDR3 protein. In the table there are 500,000 to 550,000 distinct CDR3 sequences, under 30% of which are singletons. Another study also made use of these data, one on T cells expressing NK-cell markers. That source notes: Beta-chain TCR cDNA was generated via 5'RACE template switching with UMIs.

Material: CD4+ T cells sorted from PBMCs, obtained 11 to 12 days after vaccination. Receptor source: a man between 45 and 60 years old who received an inactivated influenza vaccine.

This clonotype showed up just a few times. V is TRBV5-1 and J is TRBJ2-7; the match to TRBD1 covers 9 bases. Germline V gene sequence: CDR1 SGHRS, CDR2 YFSETQ. After removal of 2 bases from V and 6 bases from J, the junction contained 15 bases not matched to a gene. This CDR3 has 17 amino acids. CDR3 nucleotides: TGCGCCAGCAGCTTCCGAGGAGGGGGACAGGGAGGTAGCGAGCAGTACTTC. Its protein is CASSFRGGGQGGSEQYF.

The genes are TRBV7-9 and TRBJ2-3; 10 nucleotides agree with TRBD2. This CDR3 is built from 17 residues. V lost 5 bases, J lost 3 bases, and 11 bases stayed unmatched. Looked up from germline, CDR1 is SEHNR and CDR2 is FQNEAQ (reference sequence). Here the CDR3 reads CASSLGLAAILTDTQYF. The CDR3 DNA follows: TGTGCCAGCAGCCTAGGACTAGCGGCCATTTTAACAGATACGCAGTATTTT.

Only a few counts were recorded for this clonotype. The J gene is TRBJ1-2, the V gene TRBV6-1; D remains unclear. V shed 6 bases and J shed 6 bases, with 14 bases lying between them. From germline, CDR1 is MNHNS and CDR2 SASEGT. The CDR3 consists of 13 residues. The CDR3 coding sequence is TGTGCCAGCAGACCTACGGTCGGGAATGGCTACACCTTC. The encoded protein is CASRPTVGNGYTF.

The rearrangement joins TRBV20-1 to TRBJ2-3; no clear D gene. The CDR3 contains 13 residues. The V end lost 6 bases, the J end lost 6 bases, and 16 bases lay between the germline ends. CDR1 and CDR2 from the germline V gene are DFQATT and SNEGSKA (reference sequence). The CDR3 DNA reads TGCAGTGCAAAGACGCCCCTCTTGGATACGCAGTATTTT. Its protein product is CSAKTPLLDTQYF.

The J gene is TRBJ2-7, the V gene TRBV5-1, with TRBD2 matching 9 bases. V was clipped by 0 bases and J by 4 bases; unmatched bases: 8. This CDR3 has 16 amino acids. CDR1 is SGHRS and CDR2 is YFSETQ in the germline V gene. The CDR3 reads CASSLDPSGGYYEQYF. For the CDR3, the DNA is TGCGCCAGCAGCTTGGACCCCAGCGGGGGGTATTACGAGCAGTACTTC.

The V gene is TRBV15, the J gene TRBJ2-3, with D uncertain. The CDR3 loop spans 16 amino acids. Germline assignment: CDR1 LNHNV and CDR2 YYDKDF (reference sequence). V gave up 7 bases and J gave up 2 bases, with 19 bases separating them. The CDR3 sequence: CATKPGRTQVTDTQYF. CDR3 nucleotides: TGTGCCACCAAGCCTGGACGCACGCAAGTCACAGATACGCAGTATTTT. Full variable domain (missing parts from reference TRBV15 and TRBJ2-3): DAMVIQNPRYQVTQFGKPVTLSCSQTLNHNVMYWYQQKSSQAPKLLFHYYDKDFNNEADTPDNFQSRRPNTSFCFLDIRSPGLGDTAMYLCATKPGRTQVTDTQYFGPGTRLTVL.

This clonotype came up many times. The chain employs TRBV6-5 and TRBJ2-1, with D possibly matching TRBD2 (6 bases). Looked up from germline, CDR1 is MNHEY and CDR2 is SVGAGI. Trimming took off 0 bases at V and 1 base at J, with 13 bases between the two ends. CDR3 size: 17 residues. The CDR3 loop reads CASSYSISSVSYNEQFF. The CDR3 DNA follows: TGTGCCAGCAGTTACTCGATATCTAGCGTTTCCTACAATGAGCAGTTCTTC.

The rearrangement links TRBV6-5 to TRBJ2-7, with D tentatively TRBD2 (5 bases). The length of the CDR3 is 14 residues. V lost 0 bases and J 4 bases, leaving 10 bases between the germline ends. Germline V lookup: CDR1 MNHEY, CDR2 SVGAGI. The CDR3 sequence is CASSYSIGLYEQYF. The DNA of the CDR3 is TGTGCCAGCAGTTACTCGATTGGACTTTACGAGCAGTACTTC.

J is TRBJ2-2 and V is TRBV5-1; a possible D gene is TRBD1 (5 bases). The V gene's germline CDR1 is SGHRS and CDR2 YFSETQ. Trimming removed 5 bases at V and 1 base at J, with 9 bases between. The CDR3 covers 14 residues. CDR3 region: CASRPGQNTGELFF. The CDR3 DNA sequence: TGCGCCAGCAGGCCTGGACAGAACACCGGGGAGCTGTTTTTT.

This chain connects TRBV29-1 to TRBJ2-1, with 11 bases identical to TRBD1. This CDR3 region has 13 residues. After removal of 1 base from V and 10 bases from J, the junction contained 3 bases not matched to a gene. Germline CDR1 SQVTM, CDR2 ANQGSEA. The CDR3 loop reads CSVEGTGGPEQFF. The CDR3 DNA reads as TGCAGCGTTGAAGGGACAGGGGGCCCCGAGCAGTTCTTC.

A few counts support this clonotype. The chain employs TRBV7-9 and TRBJ2-5, with 11 bases identical to TRBD2. Germline trimming cut 1 base from V and 11 bases from J; bases unmatched to any gene: 9. Germline-derived CDR1 and CDR2 are SEHNR and FQNEAQ (reference sequence). The CDR3 sequence is 15 residues long. The CDR3 loop reads CASSLGLAGGPSQYF. CDR3 DNA: TGTGCCAGCAGCTTAGGGCTAGCGGGAGGCCCTAGTCAGTACTTC.

This chain joins TRBV11-2 and TRBJ2-3; perhaps D is TRBD1 or TRBD2 (6 bases each). The CDR3 totals 17 residues. Germline-derived CDR1 and CDR2 are SGHAT and FQNNGV. V was shortened by 0 bases and J by 4 bases, with 17 bases between the two germline ends. CDR3 residues: CASSLDGRGAGADTQYF. CDR3 DNA: TGTGCCAGCAGCTTAGACGGAAGGGGGGCAGGGGCAGATACGCAGTATTTT.

The chain carries TRBV7-2 and TRBJ1-1; TRBD1 matches at 9 bases. V shed 8 bases and J 5 bases; nucleotides not matched to a gene: 6. The CDR3 is 13 residues long. CDR1 SGHTA and CDR2 FQGNSA come from the germline V gene. The CDR3 sequence is CASLAGTGTEAFF. The CDR3 DNA follows: TGTGCCAGCCTCGCTGGGACAGGGACTGAAGCTTTCTTT.

In DNA, the CDR3 is TGTGCCGCAGGAGGTGGCAGGGGGAGTAATGAGCAGTTCTTC. Its translation is CAAGGGRGSNEQFF. V usage is TRBV10-3 and J usage is TRBJ2-1, with 7 bases identical to TRBD1. V was pared by 11 bases and J by 7 bases, with 14 bases of the junction left unmatched. The CDR3 is 14 residues long. Germline CDR1 is ENHRY and CDR2 is SYGVKD.

This clonotype showed up just a few times. The V gene is TRBV6-2 or TRBV6-3, the J gene TRBJ1-5; 11 bases match TRBD1. Germline assignment: CDR1 MNHEY and CDR2 SVGEGT. The CDR3 is 13 residues long. V lost 8 bases, J lost 6 bases, and 3 bases stayed unmatched. The CDR3 region is CASRDRGGQPQHF. CDR3 sequence (DNA): TGTGCCAGCCGGGACAGGGGGGGTCAGCCCCAGCATTTT.

V gene TRBV7-2 combines with J gene TRBJ2-7; 9 bases map to TRBD1. V was pared by 5 bases and J by 1 base, with 9 bases of the junction left unmatched. In germline, CDR1 is SGHTA, CDR2 FQGNSA. The CDR3 totals 16 residues. The DNA of the CDR3 is TGTGCCAGCAGCCCCCAGGCCGGGACAGGGTCCTACGAGCAGTACTTC. Translated: CASSPQAGTGSYEQYF.

This clonotype was picked up a small number of times. This chain connects TRBV12-3 or TRBV12-4 to TRBJ2-3; 12 bases line up with TRBD2. CDR3 length: 14 residues. The J segment lost 5 bases and the V segment lost 6 bases, leaving 3 bases of the junction unmatched. The CDR3 region has the DNA TGTGCCAGCAGGCTAGCGGGGGGGGGAGATACGCAGTATTTT. Amino acid sequence: CASRLAGGGDTQYF.

This rearrangement joins TRBV5-1 to TRBJ2-5; 10 bases fit TRBD2. Germline V gene lookup returns CDR1 SGHRS and CDR2 YFSETQ. V shed 4 bases and J 5 bases; nucleotides not matched to a gene: 11. CDR3 length: 16 amino acids. This CDR3 reads CASSPLAGSLGETQYF. CDR3 sequence (DNA): TGCGCCAGCAGCCCACTAGCGGGGTCCTTAGGGGAGACCCAGTACTTC. Together with reference TRBV5-1 and TRBJ2-5, the CDR3 gives the full variable domain: KAGVTQTPRYLIKTRGQQVTLSCSPISGHRSVSWYQQTPGQGLQFLFEYFSETQRNKGNFPGRFSGRQFSNSRSEMNVSTLELGDSALYLCASSPLAGSLGETQYFGPGTRLLVL.

This clonotype has just a few counts. The rearrangement uses TRBV15 and TRBJ2-7; tentative D call: TRBD2 (6 bases). V gave up 0 bases and J gave up 5 bases, with 20 bases separating them. CDR3 length: 17 amino acids. The germline gives CDR1 LNHNV, CDR2 YYDKDF (reference sequence). In nucleotides, the CDR3 is TGTGCCACCAGCAGAGATAATGACCGGGAGACGTTAGACGAGCAGTACTTC. It specifies CATSRDNDRETLDEQYF.

This clonotype appeared many times. The CDR3, as DNA: TGTGCCATCAGTGTAAGGCACGGGGTTGGTGAGCAGTTCTTC. Amino acid sequence: CAISVRHGVGEQFF. The chain couples TRBV10-3 to TRBJ2-1; tentative D call: TRBD2 (5 bases). CDR1 and CDR2 (germline): ENHRY, SYGVKD. V lost 4 bases, J lost 9 bases, and 16 bases lay in between. The CDR3 has 14 amino acids.

This clonotype has only a few counts. The chain has TRBV20-1 and TRBJ2-1, with 9 bases that match TRBD1. With 5 bases clipped from V and 4 bases from J, the junction kept 9 bases outside the gene matches. Germline V lookup: CDR1 DFQATT, CDR2 SNEGSKA (reference sequence). CDR3 size: 15 residues. CDR3 amino acids: CSAGPRDRAYNEQFF. DNA of the CDR3: TGCAGTGCTGGGCCCCGGGACAGGGCATACAATGAGCAGTTCTTC.

This clonotype was found a few times. This chain uses TRBV4-2 with TRBJ2-7; no definite D call. The CDR3 is made up of 12 amino acids. The germline gives CDR1 LGHNA, CDR2 YNFKEQ. V lost 4 bases and J 3 bases, leaving 7 bases between the germline ends. For the CDR3, the DNA is TGTGCCAGCAGCCGTGAGAACTACGAGCAGTACTTC. This gives the protein CASSRENYEQYF.

The chain joins TRBV6-1 to TRBJ1-1; TRBD1 is a possible D gene (5 bases). V lost 6 bases and J 4 bases, leaving 15 bases between the germline ends. CDR1 and CDR2 (germline): MNHNS, SASEGT. The CDR3 has 14 residues. The CDR3: CASSRNRGLTEAFF. CDR3 bases: TGTGCCAGCAGCCGGAACCGGGGCCTCACTGAAGCTTTCTTT.

The chain employs TRBV20-1 and TRBJ1-5; no firm D call. Per germline, CDR1 DFQATT and CDR2 SNEGSKA (reference sequence). The V end lost 0 bases, the J end lost 2 bases, and 14 bases lay between the germline ends. The length of the CDR3 is 16 residues. This CDR3 is CSARDSSGRGNQPQHF. CDR3 coding DNA: TGCAGTGCTAGAGATTCCAGTGGGAGAGGCAATCAGCCCCAGCATTTT.

The chain is built from TRBV9 and TRBJ2-1; D is unclear. Germline-derived CDR1 and CDR2 are SGDLS and YYNGEE. The CDR3 consists of 15 residues. V gave up 4 bases and J gave up 5 bases, with 16 bases separating them. The CDR3 reads CASSPTPTPDNEQFF. DNA for the CDR3: TGTGCCAGCAGCCCAACTCCCACCCCAGACAATGAGCAGTTCTTC.

V gene TRBV7-8 combines with J gene TRBJ2-1; perhaps TRBD2 as D (6 bases). The ends were cut back, 4 bases at V and 0 bases at J, with 10 bases in the middle. Germline CDR1 is SGHVS and CDR2 is FQNEAQ. This CDR3 is built from 15 residues. The CDR3 sequence: CASSWDSRSYNEQFF. Written as DNA, the CDR3 is TGTGCCAGCAGCTGGGACTCCCGCTCCTACAATGAGCAGTTCTTC. Using reference TRBV7-8 and TRBJ2-1 for the parts outside the CDR3, the full variable domain is GAGVSQSPRYKVAKRGQDVALRCDPISGHVSLFWYQQALGQGPEFLTYFQNEAQLDKSGLPSDRFFAERPEGSVSTLKIQRTQQEDSAVYLCASSWDSRSYNEQFFGPGTRLTVL.

This chain uses TRBV29-1 with TRBJ1-5; no clear D gene. V lost 4 bases to trimming and J lost 0 bases, with 7 bases between them. Looked up from germline, CDR1 is SQVTM and CDR2 is ANQGSEA. The CDR3 runs 13 residues. The CDR3 nucleotides are TGCAGCGTTGGGAGTAATAGCAATCAGCCCCAGCATTTT. It translates to CSVGSNSNQPQHF.

The chain uses TRBV27 and TRBJ2-2; TRBD1 is a possible D gene (5 bases). Trimming removed 6 bases at V and 6 bases at J, with 11 bases between. Germline loops: CDR1 MNHEY, CDR2 SMNVEV (reference sequence). This CDR3 spans 13 amino acids. The CDR3 DNA follows: TGTGCCAGCAGCTGGTGGGGCGCCGGGGAGCTGTTTTTT. It yields the protein CASSWWGAGELFF.

This clonotype appeared many times. The rearrangement uses TRBV10-3 and TRBJ2-3, with 9 bases that match TRBD1. Germline CDR1 is ENHRY and CDR2 is SYGVKD. V gave up 6 bases and J gave up 5 bases; unmatched junction bases: 6. The CDR3 sequence is 14 residues long. CDR3 bases: TGTGCCATCAGCCCGGGACAGGGCGTAGATACGCAGTATTTT. Its translation: CAISPGQGVDTQYF.